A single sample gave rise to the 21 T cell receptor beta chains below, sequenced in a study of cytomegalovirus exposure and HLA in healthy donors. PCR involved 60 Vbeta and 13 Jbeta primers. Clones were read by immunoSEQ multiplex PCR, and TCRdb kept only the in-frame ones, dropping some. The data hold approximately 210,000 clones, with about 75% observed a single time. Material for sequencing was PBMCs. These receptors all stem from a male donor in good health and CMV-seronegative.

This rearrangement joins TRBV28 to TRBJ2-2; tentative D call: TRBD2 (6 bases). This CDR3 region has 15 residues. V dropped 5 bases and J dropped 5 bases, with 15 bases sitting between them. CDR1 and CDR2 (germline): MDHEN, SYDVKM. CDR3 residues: CASSRQAGKTGELFF. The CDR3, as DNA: TGTGCCAGCAGTAGGCAGGCGGGGAAGACCGGGGAGCTGTTTTTT.

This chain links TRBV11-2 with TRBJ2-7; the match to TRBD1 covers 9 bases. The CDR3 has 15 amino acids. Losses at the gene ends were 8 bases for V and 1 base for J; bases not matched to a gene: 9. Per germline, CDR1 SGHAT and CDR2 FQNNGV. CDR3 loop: CASRPSGQGSYEQYF. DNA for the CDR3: TGTGCCAGCCGCCCCTCGGGACAGGGATCCTACGAGCAGTACTTC.

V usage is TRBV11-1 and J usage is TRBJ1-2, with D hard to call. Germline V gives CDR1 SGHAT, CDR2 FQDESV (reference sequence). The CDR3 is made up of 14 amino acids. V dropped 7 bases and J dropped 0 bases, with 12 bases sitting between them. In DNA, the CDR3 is TGTGCCAGCACGTCCTGGGAGTCTAACTATGGCTACACCTTC. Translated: CASTSWESNYGYTF.

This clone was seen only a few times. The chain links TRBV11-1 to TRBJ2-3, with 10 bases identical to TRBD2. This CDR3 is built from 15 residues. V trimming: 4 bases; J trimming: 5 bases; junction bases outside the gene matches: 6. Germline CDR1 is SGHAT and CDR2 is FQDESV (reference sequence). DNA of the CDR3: TGTGCCAGCAGCTCGGGAGCGGGAGGGCAAGATACGCAGTATTTT. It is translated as CASSSGAGGQDTQYF.

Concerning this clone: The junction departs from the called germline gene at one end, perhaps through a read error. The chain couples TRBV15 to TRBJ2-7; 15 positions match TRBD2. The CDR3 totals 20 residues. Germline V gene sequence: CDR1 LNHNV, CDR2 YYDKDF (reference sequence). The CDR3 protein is CATSRDPGLAGGPWGYEQYF. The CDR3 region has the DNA TGTGCCACCAGCCGAGATCCCGGACTAGCGGGAGGGCCTTGGGGCTACGAGCAGTACTTC.

The DNA of the CDR3 is TGTGCCAGCAGTTTCGGCGGGGGAGGCAATGAGCAGTTCTTC. Its protein is CASSFGGGGNEQFF. The rearrangement joins TRBV28 to TRBJ2-1; 7 bases map to TRBD2. After removal of 3 bases from V and 6 bases from J, the junction contained 5 bases not matched to a gene. This CDR3 is built from 14 residues. Germline CDR1 and CDR2: MDHEN and SYDVKM.

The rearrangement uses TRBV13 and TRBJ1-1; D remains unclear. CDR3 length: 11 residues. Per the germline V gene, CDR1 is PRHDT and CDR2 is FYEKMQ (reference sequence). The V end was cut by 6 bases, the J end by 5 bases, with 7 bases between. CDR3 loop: CASSPGTEAFF. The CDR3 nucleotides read TGTGCCAGCAGTCCGGGGACTGAAGCTTTCTTT.

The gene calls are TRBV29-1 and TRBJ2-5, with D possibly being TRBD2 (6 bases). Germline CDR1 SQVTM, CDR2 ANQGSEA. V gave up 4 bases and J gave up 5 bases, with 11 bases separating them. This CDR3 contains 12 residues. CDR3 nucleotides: TGCAGCGTTGGGCGGGGTAGGGAGACCCAGTACTTC. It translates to CSVGRGRETQYF. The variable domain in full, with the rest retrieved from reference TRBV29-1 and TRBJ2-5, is SAVISQKPSRDICQRGTSLTIQCQVDSQVTMMFWYRQQPGQSLTLIATANQGSEATYESGFVIDKFPISRPNLTFSTLTVSNMSPEDSSIYLCSVGRGRETQYFGPGTRLLVL.

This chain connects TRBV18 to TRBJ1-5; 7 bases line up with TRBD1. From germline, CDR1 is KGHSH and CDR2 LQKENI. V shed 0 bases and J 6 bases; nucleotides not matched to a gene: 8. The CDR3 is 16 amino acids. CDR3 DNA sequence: TGTGCCAGCTCACCACCGGAGACAGGGAGTTCTCAGCCCCAGCATTTT. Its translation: CASSPPETGSSQPQHF. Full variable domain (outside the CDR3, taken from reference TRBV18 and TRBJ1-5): NAGVMQNPRHLVRRRGQEARLRCSPMKGHSHVYWYRQLPEEGLKFMVYLQKENIIDESGMPKERFSAEFPKEGPSILRIQQVVRGDSAAYFCASSPPETGSSQPQHFGDGTRLSIL.

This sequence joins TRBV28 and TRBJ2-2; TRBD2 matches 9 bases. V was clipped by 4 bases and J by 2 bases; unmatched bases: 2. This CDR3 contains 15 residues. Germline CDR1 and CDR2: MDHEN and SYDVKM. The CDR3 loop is CASSWRGGNTGELFF. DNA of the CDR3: TGTGCCAGCAGTTGGCGGGGGGGAAACACCGGGGAGCTGTTTTTT.

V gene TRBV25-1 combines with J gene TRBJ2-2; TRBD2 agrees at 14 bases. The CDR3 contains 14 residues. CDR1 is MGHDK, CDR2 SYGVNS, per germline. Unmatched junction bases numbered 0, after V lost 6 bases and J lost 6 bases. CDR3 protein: CASRGLAGAGELFF. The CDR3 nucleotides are TGTGCCAGCAGGGGACTAGCGGGAGCCGGGGAGCTGTTTTTT.

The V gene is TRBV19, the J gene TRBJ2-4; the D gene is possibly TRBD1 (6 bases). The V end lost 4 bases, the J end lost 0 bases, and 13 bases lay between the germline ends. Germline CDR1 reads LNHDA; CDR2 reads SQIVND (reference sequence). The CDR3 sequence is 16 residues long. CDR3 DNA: TGTGCCAGTAGTACAGAGGACAGATTAGCCAAAAACATTCAGTACTTC. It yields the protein CASSTEDRLAKNIQYF.

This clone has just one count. CDR3 residues: CASSPPGIGTDTQYF. The CDR3 DNA follows: TGTGCCAGCAGTCCTCCCGGGATAGGAACAGATACGCAGTATTTT. V usage is TRBV5-6 and J usage is TRBJ2-3, with D possibly matching TRBD2 (5 bases). Germline CDR1 and CDR2: SGHDT and YYEEEE. Trimming removed 5 bases from V and 3 bases from J, with 16 bases in between. This CDR3 spans 15 amino acids.

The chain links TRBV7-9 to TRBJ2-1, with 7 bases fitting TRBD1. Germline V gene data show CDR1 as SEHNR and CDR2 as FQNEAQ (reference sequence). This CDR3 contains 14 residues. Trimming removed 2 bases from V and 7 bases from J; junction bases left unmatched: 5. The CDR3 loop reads CASSLQGQLNEQFF. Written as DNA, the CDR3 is TGTGCCAGCAGCTTACAGGGACAGTTAAATGAGCAGTTCTTC.

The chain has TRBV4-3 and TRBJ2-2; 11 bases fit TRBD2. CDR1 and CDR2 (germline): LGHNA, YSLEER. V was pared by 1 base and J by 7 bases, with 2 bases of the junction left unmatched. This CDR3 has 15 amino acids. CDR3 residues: CASSQVGTSGGELFF. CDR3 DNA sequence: TGCGCCAGCAGCCAAGTCGGGACTAGCGGCGGGGAGCTGTTTTTT.

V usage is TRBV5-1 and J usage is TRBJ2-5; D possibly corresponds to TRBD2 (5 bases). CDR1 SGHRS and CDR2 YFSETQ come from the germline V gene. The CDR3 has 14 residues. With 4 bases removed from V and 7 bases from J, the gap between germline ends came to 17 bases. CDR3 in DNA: TGCGCCAGCAGCACTCCGGGGTCCGAGGGGACCCAGTACTTC. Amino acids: CASSTPGSEGTQYF.

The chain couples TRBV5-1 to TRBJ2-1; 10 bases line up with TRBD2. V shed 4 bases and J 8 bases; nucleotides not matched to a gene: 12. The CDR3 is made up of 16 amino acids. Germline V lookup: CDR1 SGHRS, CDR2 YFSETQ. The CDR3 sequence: CASSAGTAGGPYEQFF. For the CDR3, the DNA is TGCGCCAGCAGCGCTGGGACAGCGGGGGGGCCGTATGAGCAGTTCTTC. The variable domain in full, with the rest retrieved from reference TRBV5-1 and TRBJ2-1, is KAGVTQTPRYLIKTRGQQVTLSCSPISGHRSVSWYQQTPGQGLQFLFEYFSETQRNKGNFPGRFSGRQFSNSRSEMNVSTLELGDSALYLCASSAGTAGGPYEQFFGPGTRLTVL.

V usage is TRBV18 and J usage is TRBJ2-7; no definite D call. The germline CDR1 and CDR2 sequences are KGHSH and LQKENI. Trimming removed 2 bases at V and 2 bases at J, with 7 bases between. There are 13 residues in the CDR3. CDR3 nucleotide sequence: TGTGCCAGCTCACCAACACAGCCCTACGAGCAGTACTTC. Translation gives CASSPTQPYEQYF.

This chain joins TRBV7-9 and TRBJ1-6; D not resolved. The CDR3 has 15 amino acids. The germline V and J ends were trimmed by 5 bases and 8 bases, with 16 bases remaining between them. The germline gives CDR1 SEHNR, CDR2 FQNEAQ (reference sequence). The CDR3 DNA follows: TGTGCCAGCAGCCCCGGGGAAGGGATGGATTCACCCCTCCACTTT. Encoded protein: CASSPGEGMDSPLHF.

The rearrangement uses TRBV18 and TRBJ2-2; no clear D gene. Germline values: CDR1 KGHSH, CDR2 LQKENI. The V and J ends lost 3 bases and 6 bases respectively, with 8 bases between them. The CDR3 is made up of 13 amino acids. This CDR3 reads CASSPPIPGELFF. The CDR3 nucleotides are TGTGCCAGCTCACCTCCCATCCCCGGGGAGCTGTTTTTT.

Here the CDR3 DNA reads TGTGCCAGCAGTCCCAACCGGTCCGGGGGTGACATTCAGTACTTC. It yields the protein CASSPNRSGGDIQYF. The chain is built from TRBV28 and TRBJ2-4, with D possibly TRBD2 on 6 matching bases. V was trimmed by 5 bases and J by 8 bases, leaving 19 bases between them. Germline CDR1 MDHEN, CDR2 SYDVKM. CDR3 size: 15 residues.